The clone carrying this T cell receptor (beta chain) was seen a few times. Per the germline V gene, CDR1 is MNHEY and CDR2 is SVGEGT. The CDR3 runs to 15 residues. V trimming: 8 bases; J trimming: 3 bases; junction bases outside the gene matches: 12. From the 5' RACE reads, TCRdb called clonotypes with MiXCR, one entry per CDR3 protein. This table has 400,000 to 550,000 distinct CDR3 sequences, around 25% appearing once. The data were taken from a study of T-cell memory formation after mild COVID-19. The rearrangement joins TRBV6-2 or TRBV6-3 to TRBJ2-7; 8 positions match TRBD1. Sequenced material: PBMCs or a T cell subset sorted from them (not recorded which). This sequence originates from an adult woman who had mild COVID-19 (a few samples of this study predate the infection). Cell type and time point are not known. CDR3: CASRISGQGRYEQYF. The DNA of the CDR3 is TGTGCCAGCCGCATTAGTGGACAGGGTCGCTACGAGCAGTACTTC.